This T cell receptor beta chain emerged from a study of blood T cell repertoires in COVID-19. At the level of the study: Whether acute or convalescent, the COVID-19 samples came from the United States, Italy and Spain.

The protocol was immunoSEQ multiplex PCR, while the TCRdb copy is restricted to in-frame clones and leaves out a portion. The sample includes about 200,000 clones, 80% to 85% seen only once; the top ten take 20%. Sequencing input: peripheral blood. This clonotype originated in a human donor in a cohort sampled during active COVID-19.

This CDR3 reads CASSPRDRQETQYF. The CDR3 region has the DNA TGCGCCAGCAGCCCCCGGGACAGACAAGAGACCCAGTACTTC. The gene calls are TRBV5-1 and TRBJ2-5; 7 positions agree with TRBD1. Germline-derived CDR1 and CDR2 are SGHRS and YFSETQ. V lost 4 bases to trimming and J lost 2 bases; unmatched junction nucleotides: 5. There are 14 residues in the CDR3.